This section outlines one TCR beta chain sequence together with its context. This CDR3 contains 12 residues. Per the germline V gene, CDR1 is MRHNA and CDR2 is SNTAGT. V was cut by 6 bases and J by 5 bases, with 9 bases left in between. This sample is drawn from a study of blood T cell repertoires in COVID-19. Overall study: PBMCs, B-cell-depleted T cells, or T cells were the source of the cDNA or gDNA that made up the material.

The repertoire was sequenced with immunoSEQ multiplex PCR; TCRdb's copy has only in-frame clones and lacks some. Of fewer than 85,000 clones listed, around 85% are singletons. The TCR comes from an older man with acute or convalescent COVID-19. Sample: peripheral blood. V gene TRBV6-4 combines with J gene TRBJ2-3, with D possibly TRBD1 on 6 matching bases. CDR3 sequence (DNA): TGTGCCAGCAGCCCGACAGGAGATACGCAGTATTTT. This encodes CASSPTGDTQYF.